Listed here are 11 T cell receptor beta chains from one sample, sequenced in a study of blood T cell repertoires in COVID-19. Data came from immunoSEQ multiplex PCR; TCRdb stores just in-frame clones and leaves some out. The data contain 200,000 to 300,000 clones, 80% to 90% of them singletons. The sequencing sample was made of PBMCs or T cells enriched from blood (not recorded which). Receptor source: a man in his forties who had recovered from COVID-19.

This clone was detected a few times. The chain employs TRBV5-1 and TRBJ2-1; 9 nucleotides align to TRBD2. CDR1 is SGHRS and CDR2 is YFSETQ in the germline V gene. This CDR3 spans 14 amino acids. With V trimmed by 4 bases and J by 10 bases, 9 bases remained unmatched. This CDR3 is CASSPGTSNWEQFF. The DNA for the CDR3 is TGCGCCAGCAGCCCGGGGACTAGCAATTGGGAGCAGTTCTTC.

To note about this clone: Different DNA sequences within this sample yield the same CDR3. V and J are TRBV19 and TRBJ2-7; 8 bases are shared with TRBD2. With 6 bases clipped from V and 5 bases from J, the junction kept 0 bases outside the gene matches. This CDR3 contains 11 residues. Germline lookup yields CDR1 LNHDA and CDR2 SQIVND (reference sequence). CDR3: CASRAGDEQYF. Written as DNA, the CDR3 is TGTGCCAGTAGAGCGGGAGACGAGCAGTACTTC.

This clone came up once. CDR3 sequence reads: CASSQVTANYGYTF. The CDR3 nucleotides read TGCGCCAGCAGCCAAGTTACAGCTAACTATGGCTACACCTTC. V gene TRBV4-1 combines with J gene TRBJ1-2; D is ambiguous. V was pared by 1 base and J by 0 bases, with 6 bases between. The CDR3 is made up of 14 amino acids. Germline V gene sequence: CDR1 MGHRA, CDR2 YSYEKL.

J is TRBJ2-2 and V is TRBV4-1; the D is unclear. Germline CDR1 MGHRA, CDR2 YSYEKL. The V end was cut by 4 bases, the J end by 4 bases, with 13 bases between. The CDR3 consists of 15 residues. CDR3 coding DNA: TGCGCCAGCAGCCTCCTCGACATAACCACCGGGGAGCTGTTTTTT. As protein: CASSLLDITTGELFF.

The chain has TRBV28 and TRBJ2-2; no definite D call. The CDR3 has 14 residues. Germline V gene lookup returns CDR1 MDHEN and CDR2 SYDVKM. Trimming took 4 bases from V and 6 from J, leaving 12 bases between them. CDR3 in DNA: TGTGCCAGCAGTTCGCTCTCTAGGCCCGGGGAGCTGTTTTTT. This translates into CASSSLSRPGELFF.

The CDR3 coding sequence is TGCGCCAGCAGTCGGGACAGCAGCACAGATACGCAGTATTTT. Its translation is CASSRDSSTDTQYF. The genes are TRBV5-1 and TRBJ2-3; 7 bases are a match to TRBD1. Germline trimming cut 5 bases from V and 0 bases from J; bases unmatched to any gene: 3. The germline V gene encodes CDR1 SGHRS and CDR2 YFSETQ. This CDR3 has 14 amino acids.

The chain uses TRBV20-1 and TRBJ2-3, with 8 bases that match TRBD2. J was trimmed by 0 bases and V by 3 bases; bases with no gene match: 11. The CDR3 extends over 17 amino acids. Germline V lookup: CDR1 DFQATT, CDR2 SNEGSKA (reference sequence). This CDR3 is CSASKVAGTLSTDTQYF. DNA of the CDR3: TGCAGTGCTAGTAAAGTAGCGGGAACGCTAAGCACAGATACGCAGTATTTT.

This chain joins TRBV25-1 and TRBJ1-5; TRBD1 might be the D (5 bases). The CDR3 is made up of 15 amino acids. V was cut by 1 base and J by 1 base, with 8 bases left in between. Germline loops: CDR1 MGHDK, CDR2 SYGVNS. In DNA form, the CDR3 reads TGTGCCAGCAGTGAATCGGGGGGAAGCAATCAGCCCCAGCATTTT. This sequence encodes CASSESGGSNQPQHF.

In DNA form, the CDR3 reads TGTGCCAGCGCGCGACCTAGCGGGACCCTTAATGGAGGTTATGGTACGCAGTATTTT. This encodes CASARPSGTLNGGYGTQYF. The V and J genes are TRBV19 and TRBJ2-3, with 9 nucleotides matching TRBD2. The germline V gene encodes CDR1 LNHDA and CDR2 SQIVND (reference sequence). With V trimmed by 9 bases and J by 8 bases, 27 bases remained unmatched. This CDR3 is built from 19 residues.

The chain couples TRBV28 to TRBJ1-2; 10 nucleotides match TRBD1. Germline CDR1 and CDR2: MDHEN and SYDVKM. Trimming removed 5 bases from V and 4 bases from J; junction bases left unmatched: 10. The CDR3 is 16 residues long. The CDR3 DNA sequence: TGTGCCAGCAGTCCGGTAGGGACAGGGGATAGCTATGGCTACACCTTC. Translation: CASSPVGTGDSYGYTF.

The chain joins TRBV2 to TRBJ2-3; 8 bases match TRBD1. There are 16 residues in the CDR3. The V gene end was trimmed by 6 bases and the J gene end by 5 bases; junction bases not matched to a gene: 13. Per the germline V gene, CDR1 is SNHLY and CDR2 is FYNNEI. CDR3 region: CASRGKTGAEGDTQYF. The CDR3 DNA is TGTGCCAGCAGGGGAAAGACAGGGGCGGAGGGAGATACGCAGTATTTT. Full variable domain (outside the CDR3, taken from reference TRBV2 and TRBJ2-3): EPEVTQTPSHQVTQMGQEVILRCVPISNHLYFYWYRQILGQKVEFLVSFYNNEISEKSEIFDDQFSVERPDGSNFTLKIRSTKLEDSAMYFCASRGKTGAEGDTQYFGPGTRLTVL.